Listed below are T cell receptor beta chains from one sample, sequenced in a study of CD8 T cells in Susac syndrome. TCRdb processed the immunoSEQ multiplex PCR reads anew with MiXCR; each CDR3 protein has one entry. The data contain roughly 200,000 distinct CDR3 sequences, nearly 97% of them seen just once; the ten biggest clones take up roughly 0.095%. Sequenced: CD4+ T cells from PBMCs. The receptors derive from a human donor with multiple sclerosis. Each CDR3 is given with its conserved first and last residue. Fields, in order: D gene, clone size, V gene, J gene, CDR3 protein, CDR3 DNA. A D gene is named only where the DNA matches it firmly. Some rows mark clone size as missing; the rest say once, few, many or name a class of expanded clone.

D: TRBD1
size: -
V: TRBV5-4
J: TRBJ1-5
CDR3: CASSSGQTDQPQHF
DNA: TGTGCCAGCAGCTCGGGACAGACTGATCAGCCCCAGCATTTT

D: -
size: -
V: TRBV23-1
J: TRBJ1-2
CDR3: CASSHLASANYGYTF
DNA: TGCGCCAGCAGTCATTTGGCCTCAGCTAACTATGGCTACACCTTC

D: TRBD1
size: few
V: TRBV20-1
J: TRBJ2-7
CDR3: CSATRDSSYEQYF
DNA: TGCAGTGCTACCCGGGACAGTAGTTACGAGCAGTACTTC

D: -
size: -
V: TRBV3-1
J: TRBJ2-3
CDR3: CASSTTITDTQYF
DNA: TGTGCCAGCAGCACAACCATCACAGATACGCAGTATTTT

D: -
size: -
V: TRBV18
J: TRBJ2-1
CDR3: CASSPLSRGPSYNEQFF
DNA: TGTGCCAGCTCACCCCTTTCGCGGGGCCCCTCCTACAATGAGCAGTTCTTC

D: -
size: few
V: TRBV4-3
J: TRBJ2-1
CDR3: CASSQVETTTSNEQFF
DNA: TGCGCCAGCAGCCAAGTAGAAACGACGACTAGCAATGAGCAGTTCTTC

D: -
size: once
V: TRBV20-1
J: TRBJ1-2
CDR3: CSARLRGGGYTF
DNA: TGCAGTGCTAGGCTCAGGGGAGGTGGCTACACCTTC

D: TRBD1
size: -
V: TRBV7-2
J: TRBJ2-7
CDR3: CASSLELWPYRGVRYEQYF
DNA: TGTGCCAGCAGCTTAGAGCTATGGCCATACAGGGGAGTCCGCTACGAGCAGTACTTC

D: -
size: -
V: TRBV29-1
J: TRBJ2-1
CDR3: CSVGGGGFNEQFF
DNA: TGCAGCGTTGGTGGGGGCGGTTTTAATGAGCAGTTCTTC

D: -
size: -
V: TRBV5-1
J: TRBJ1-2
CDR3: CASSLNLQYYGYTF
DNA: TGCGCCAGCAGCTTGAACTTGCAGTACTATGGCTACACCTTC

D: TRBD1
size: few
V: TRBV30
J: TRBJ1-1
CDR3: CAWSDRGNTEAFF
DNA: TGTGCCTGGAGTGACAGGGGGAACACTGAAGCTTTCTTT

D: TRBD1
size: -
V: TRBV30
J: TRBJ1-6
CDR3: CAWRPRQGRNTPLHF
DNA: TGTGCCTGGAGGCCCAGACAGGGTAGGAATACACCCCTCCACTTT

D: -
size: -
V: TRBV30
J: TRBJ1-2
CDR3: CAWSTNYGYTF
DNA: TGTGCCTGGAGTACCAACTATGGCTACACCTTC

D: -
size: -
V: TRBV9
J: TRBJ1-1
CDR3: CASSVGGESTESFF
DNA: TGTGCCAGCAGCGTAGGTGGAGAGAGCACTGAATCTTTCTTT

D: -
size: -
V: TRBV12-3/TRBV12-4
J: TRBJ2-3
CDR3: CASSLGGISQYF
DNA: TGTGCCAGCAGTTTAGGGGGAATATCGCAGTATTTT

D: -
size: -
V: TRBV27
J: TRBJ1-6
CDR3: CASSPAGSSYNSPLHF
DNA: TGTGCCAGCAGTCCTGCAGGGAGCTCCTATAATTCACCCCTCCACTTT

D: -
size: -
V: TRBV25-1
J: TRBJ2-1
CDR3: CASSEYLEQFF
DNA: TGTGCCAGCAGTGAATACCTTGAGCAGTTCTTC

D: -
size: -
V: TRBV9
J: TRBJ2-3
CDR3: CASSLGPDTQYF
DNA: TGTGCCAGCAGTCTGGGCCCAGATACGCAGTATTTT

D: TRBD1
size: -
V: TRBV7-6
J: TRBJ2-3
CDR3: CASSSGQGQDTQYF
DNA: TGTGCCAGCAGCTCGGGACAGGGACAGGATACGCAGTATTTT

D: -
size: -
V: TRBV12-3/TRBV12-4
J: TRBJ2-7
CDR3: CASSPAEKTYEQYF
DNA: TGTGCCAGCAGTCCCGCAGAGAAGACCTACGAGCAGTACTTC

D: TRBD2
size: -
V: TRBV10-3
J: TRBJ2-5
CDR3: CAISDQGGQETQYF
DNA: TGTGCCATCAGCGACCAGGGAGGGCAAGAGACCCAGTACTTC

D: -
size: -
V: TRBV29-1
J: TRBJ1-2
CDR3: CSVEVGGWGGYTF
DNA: TGCAGCGTTGAAGTCGGAGGGTGGGGTGGCTACACCTTC

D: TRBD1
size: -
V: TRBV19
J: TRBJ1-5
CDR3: CASSPKTGGFNQPQHF
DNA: TGTGCCAGTAGTCCAAAGACAGGGGGCTTCAATCAGCCCCAGCATTTT

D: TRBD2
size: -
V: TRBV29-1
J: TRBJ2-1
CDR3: CSVDRAGLAGAPSYNEQFF
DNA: TGCAGCGTTGATAGGGCGGGTCTAGCGGGGGCCCCCTCCTACAATGAGCAGTTCTTC

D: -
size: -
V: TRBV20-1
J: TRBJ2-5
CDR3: CSARFVKETQYF
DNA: TGCAGTGCTAGATTCGTGAAAGAGACCCAGTACTTC

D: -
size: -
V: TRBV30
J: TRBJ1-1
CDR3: CAWSMSRREAFF
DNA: TGTGCCTGGAGTATGTCGAGGCGGGAAGCTTTCTTT

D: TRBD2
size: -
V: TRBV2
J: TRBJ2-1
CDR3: CASSVERGPGFF
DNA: TGTGCCAGCAGTGTTGAGCGGGGGCCTGGGTTCTTC

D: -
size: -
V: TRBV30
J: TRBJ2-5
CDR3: CALGQQTYQETQYF
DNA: TGTGCCCTTGGGCAACAGACGTACCAAGAGACCCAGTACTTC

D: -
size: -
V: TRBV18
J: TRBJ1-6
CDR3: CASSPIRSSYNSPLHF
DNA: TGTGCCAGCTCACCAATAAGGAGCTCCTATAATTCACCCCTCCACTTT

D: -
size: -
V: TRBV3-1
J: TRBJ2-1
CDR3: CASSQERLAQYNEQFF
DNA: TGTGCCAGCAGCCAAGAACGTCTAGCGCAATACAATGAGCAGTTCTTC

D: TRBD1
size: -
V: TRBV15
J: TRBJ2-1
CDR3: CATSRAPGQGSNEQFF
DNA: TGTGCCACCAGCAGGGCGCCGGGACAGGGGTCCAATGAGCAGTTCTTC

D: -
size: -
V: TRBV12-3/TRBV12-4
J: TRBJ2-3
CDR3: CASSFSLKGTVDTQYF
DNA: TGTGCCAGCAGTTTCTCTTTGAAGGGGACGGTAGATACGCAGTATTTT

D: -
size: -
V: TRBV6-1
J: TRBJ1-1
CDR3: CASLINLLNTEAFF
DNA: TGTGCCAGCCTTATCAACCTCCTGAACACTGAAGCTTTCTTT

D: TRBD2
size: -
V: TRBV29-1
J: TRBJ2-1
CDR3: CSVDSGGDEQFF
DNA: TGCAGCGTTGACAGCGGGGGGGATGAGCAGTTCTTC

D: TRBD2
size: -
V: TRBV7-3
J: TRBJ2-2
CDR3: CASSPLAGGLNGELFF
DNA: TGTGCCAGCAGCCCCCTAGCGGGGGGACTGAACGGGGAGCTGTTTTTT

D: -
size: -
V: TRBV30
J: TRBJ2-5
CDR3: CAWSVGVGGQYF
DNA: TGTGCCTGGAGTGTAGGCGTGGGGGGCCAGTACTTC

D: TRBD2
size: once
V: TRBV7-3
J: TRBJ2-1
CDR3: CASSSPSGTYNEQFF
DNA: TGTGCCAGCAGCTCCCCTAGCGGAACCTACAATGAGCAGTTCTTC

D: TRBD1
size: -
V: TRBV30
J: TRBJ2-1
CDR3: CAWDRDRGYEQFF
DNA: TGTGCCTGGGACCGGGACAGGGGATATGAGCAGTTCTTC

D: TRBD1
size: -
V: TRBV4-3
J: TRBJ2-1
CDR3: CASSGQGINEQFF
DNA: TGCGCCAGCAGCGGACAGGGTATTAATGAGCAGTTCTTC

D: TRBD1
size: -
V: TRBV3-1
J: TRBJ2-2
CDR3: CASSQGWDRATGELFF
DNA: TGTGCCAGCAGCCAAGGGTGGGACAGGGCGACCGGGGAGCTGTTTTTT

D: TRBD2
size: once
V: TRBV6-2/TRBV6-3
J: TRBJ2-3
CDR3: CASKRDGGAVGTDTQYF
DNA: TGTGCCAGCAAGCGTGACGGGGGGGCCGTCGGCACAGATACGCAGTATTTT

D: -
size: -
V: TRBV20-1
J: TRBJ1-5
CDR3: CSARVGVGNQPQHF
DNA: TGCAGTGCTAGAGTAGGGGTCGGGAATCAGCCCCAGCATTTT

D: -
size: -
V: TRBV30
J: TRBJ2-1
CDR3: CAWSVEGRINEQFF
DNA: TGTGCCTGGAGTGTCGAGGGGCGCATCAATGAGCAGTTCTTC

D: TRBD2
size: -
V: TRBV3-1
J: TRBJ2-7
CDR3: CASSHMRGVSYEQYF
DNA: TGTGCCAGCAGTCACATGCGGGGGGTCTCCTACGAGCAGTACTTC

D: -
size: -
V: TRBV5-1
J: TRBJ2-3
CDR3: CASSASQDTQYF
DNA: TGCGCCAGCAGCGCCTCTCAGGATACGCAGTATTTT

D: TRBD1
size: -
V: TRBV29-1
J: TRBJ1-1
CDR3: CSVEGTGDSYTEAFF
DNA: TGCAGCGTTGAGGGGACAGGGGATAGTTACACTGAAGCTTTCTTT

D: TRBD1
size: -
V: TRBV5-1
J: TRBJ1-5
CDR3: CANVLGTGHVSNQPQHF
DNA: TGCGCCAACGTACTCGGGACAGGGCACGTTAGCAATCAGCCCCAGCATTTT

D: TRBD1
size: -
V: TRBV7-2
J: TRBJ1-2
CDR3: CASSRNMGQGLDGYTF
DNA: TGTGCCAGCAGCCGTAACATGGGACAGGGTCTCGATGGCTACACCTTC

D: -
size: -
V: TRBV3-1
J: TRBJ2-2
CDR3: CASSQPPGELFF
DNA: TGTGCCAGCAGCCAACCGCCCGGGGAGCTGTTTTTT

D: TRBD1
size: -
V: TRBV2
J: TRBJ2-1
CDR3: CASTFGQATYNEQFF
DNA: TGTGCCAGCACCTTTGGACAGGCCACCTACAATGAGCAGTTCTTC

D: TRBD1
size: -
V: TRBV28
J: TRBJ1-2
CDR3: CASSLLTGTGMDGYTF
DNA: TGTGCCAGCAGTTTATTGACGGGGACAGGAATGGATGGCTACACCTTC

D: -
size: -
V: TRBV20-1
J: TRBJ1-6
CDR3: CSARPARGQESPLHF
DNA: TGCAGTGCTCGACCCGCGCGGGGGCAAGAATCACCCCTCCACTTT

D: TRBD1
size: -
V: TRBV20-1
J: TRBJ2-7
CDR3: CSARARTGDPYEQYF
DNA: TGCAGTGCTAGAGCCCGGACAGGGGATCCCTACGAGCAGTACTTC

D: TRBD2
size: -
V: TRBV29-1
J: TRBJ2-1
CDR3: CSVVVSGGAYNEQFF
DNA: TGCAGCGTTGTGGTCAGCGGGGGGGCCTACAATGAGCAGTTCTTC

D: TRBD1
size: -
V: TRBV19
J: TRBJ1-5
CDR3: CASSIYGTGGDQPQHF
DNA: TGTGCCAGTAGTATCTACGGGACAGGGGGCGATCAGCCCCAGCATTTT